The present entry profiles one TCR beta chain with its context. These data are taken from a study of blood T cell repertoires in COVID-19. Study details: The United States, Italy and Spain provided the acute and convalescent COVID-19 samples. T cells, B-cell-depleted T cells, or PBMCs supplied cDNA or gDNA.

Original processing methods: Scientists estimated how many nucleated cells there were by amplifying reference gene primers. Some clones are missing from TCRdb's copy, which holds only in-frame ones; the method was immunoSEQ multiplex PCR. For V, J and clone size, that table is used; D and trimming come from the DNA. The table shows 250,000 to 300,000 clones, with roughly 90% occurring only once. The CDR3 is 16 amino acids. Germline-derived CDR1 and CDR2 are MDHEN and SYDVKM. The V gene end was trimmed by 4 bases and the J gene end by 4 bases; junction bases not matched to a gene: 7. Sequencing was carried out using peripheral blood. The clonotype was recovered from a woman aged 60-75 years with acute or convalescent COVID-19. This sequence joins TRBV28 and TRBJ2-3, with 11 bases aligning to TRBD2. In DNA, the CDR3 is TGTGCCAGCAGTTCTAGGACTAGCGGGTACGCAGATACGCAGTATTTT. This sequence encodes CASSSRTSGYADTQYF.